This T cell receptor beta chain was obtained from a study of T cell responses to AZD1222 COVID-19 vaccine. General study findings and limits: Epitopes outside B.1.351 and B.1.1.7 mutated regions reportedly drew nearly half of spike TCRs. Increased Spike-specific TCR breadth and depth were observed after two AZD1222 doses.

This CDR3 region has 16 residues. The V and J ends lost 2 bases and 0 bases respectively, with 11 bases between them. Germline CDR1 KGHSH, CDR2 LQKENI. A single count supports this clone. Its antigen is still unknown. Sequencing used immunoSEQ multiplex PCR; TCRdb keeps in-frame clones, though not all of them. The sample shows about 140,000 clones, around 90% of them seen only once. The source of this sequence is an adult in good health. The chain recombines TRBV18 with TRBJ1-3; perhaps TRBD1 as D (6 bases). This specimen was peripheral blood, taken on day 0 of AZD1222 vaccination. The CDR3 region has the DNA TGTGCCAGCTCACCAGACAGGAGCAACTCTGGAAACACCATATATTTT. The encoded protein is CASSPDRSNSGNTIYF.